This is a list of T cell receptor beta chains from one sample in a study of blood T cells in healthy people across ages. From the 5' RACE reads, TCRdb called clonotypes with MiXCR, one entry per CDR3 protein. The sample has roughly 790,000 distinct CDR3 sequences, about 42% seen once. What was sequenced was blood. The receptors here all came from an older woman in good health. Both conserved end residues are part of each CDR3. The D gene is left open where the match is weak. Only some rows state a clone size, as once, few, many or a class for expanded clones.

V,size,D,J,DNA,CDR3
TRBV9,few,TRBD2,TRBJ2-3,TGTGCCAGCAGCGTTCCTAGCGGGGGTGGTACGCAGTATTTT,CASSVPSGGGTQYF
TRBV24-1,-,TRBD1,TRBJ2-2,TGTGCCACCAGTGAAACCGGGACAGGGGCCACCGGGGAGCTGTTTTTT,CATSETGTGATGELFF
TRBV3-1,-,TRBD2,TRBJ2-7,TGTGCCAGCAGCTCGCTTACTAGCGGTCGGACCTACGAGCAGTACTTC,CASSSLTSGRTYEQYF
TRBV28,-,-,TRBJ2-7,TGTGCCAGCAGTCCCGTGGTTAGGATCGGGACCTACGAGCAGTACTTC,CASSPVVRIGTYEQYF
TRBV5-6,-,TRBD2,TRBJ2-3,TGTGCCAGCAGCTTGTTAGCGGGAGCGCTGAATGCGCAGTATTTT,CASSLLAGALNAQYF
TRBV7-2,few,-,TRBJ2-2,TGTGCCAGCAGCTTACAGATAGGGACCACCGGGGAGCTGTTTTTT,CASSLQIGTTGELFF
TRBV12-3/TRBV12-4,many,TRBD1,TRBJ2-5,TGTGCCAGCAGTCGGACAGGGCCTCAAGAGACCCAGTACTTC,CASSRTGPQETQYF
TRBV28,-,TRBD1,TRBJ1-4,TGTGCCAGCAGTCCTGTAGAGGGACAGTTTAATGAAAAACTGTTTTTT,CASSPVEGQFNEKLFF
TRBV9,once,-,TRBJ2-7,TGTGCCAGCAGCGTAGGCGGGGTACGCTCCTACAATGAGCAGTACTTC,CASSVGGVRSYNEQYF
TRBV5-1,once,-,TRBJ2-3,TGCGCCAGCAGCACCCCGGGACCTCACGCCGATACGCAGTATTTT,CASSTPGPHADTQYF
TRBV27,-,TRBD2,TRBJ2-5,TGTGCCAGCAGTAATCCGGGACTAGCGGGGGGAGGAGAGACCCAGTACTTC,CASSNPGLAGGGETQYF
TRBV6-2/TRBV6-3,-,-,TRBJ2-7,TGTGCCAGCAGTTACTTCCGGGGAGACGAGCAGTACTTC,CASSYFRGDEQYF
TRBV9,-,-,TRBJ2-1,TGTGCCAGCAGCGTAGTCCTAGCTAATGAGCAGTTCTTC,CASSVVLANEQFF
TRBV6-1,-,TRBD2,TRBJ2-3,TGCGCCAGCACTCCAAAGTGGCTAGCGGGAGGGGACACAGATACGCAGTATTTT,CASTPKWLAGGDTDTQYF
TRBV5-1,-,TRBD2,TRBJ2-3,TGCGCCAGCAGTAAGGGAGGGCCCGCAGATACGCAGTATTTT,CASSKGGPADTQYF
TRBV9,-,TRBD1,TRBJ2-7,TGTGCCAGCAGCGATAACTCCGGGACAGGGAAGAGTAACGAGCAGTACTTC,CASSDNSGTGKSNEQYF
TRBV12-5,-,-,TRBJ1-1,TGTGCTAGTGGTGTTTCAGGGGTTGGCACTGAAGCTTTCTTT,CASGVSGVGTEAFF
TRBV6-2/TRBV6-3,-,TRBD1,TRBJ2-1,TGTGTCAGCAGTTACTCTTGGACAGGTCCCCGGAATGAGCAGTTCTTC,CVSSYSWTGPRNEQFF
TRBV11-2,-,-,TRBJ2-1,TGTGCCAGCAGCGTAGATCGGATCGGCAATGAGCAGTTCTTC,CASSVDRIGNEQFF
TRBV20-1,-,TRBD2,TRBJ2-5,TGCAGTGCTAGAGGAGGGAGCGGGGGGGCCCGCGAGACCCAGTACTTC,CSARGGSGGARETQYF
TRBV5-6,few,-,TRBJ2-7,TGTGCCAGCAGCTTGGAGTATGTGGGCGAGCAGTACTTC,CASSLEYVGEQYF
TRBV5-1,-,-,TRBJ2-5,TGCGCCAGCAGCTCTCAAGAGACTCAGAACTTC,CASSSQETQNF
TRBV20-1,-,TRBD1,TRBJ2-3,TGCAGTGCTATGGGGACCAGACAGGGGTCCTCAGATACGCAGTATTTT,CSAMGTRQGSSDTQYF
TRBV20-1,few,-,TRBJ2-1,TGCAGTGCCTTGAAATCGACAGGCACCAATGAGCAGTTCTTC,CSALKSTGTNEQFF
TRBV6-2/TRBV6-3,few,-,TRBJ2-7,TGTGCCAGCAGTTACAGGGGCGAGCAGTACTTC,CASSYRGEQYF
TRBV29-1,-,-,TRBJ2-3,TGCAGCGTTGCCCCCGGAGGAGATACGCAGTATTTT,CSVAPGGDTQYF
TRBV6-2/TRBV6-3,-,-,TRBJ2-7,TGTGCCCGCAGTTATTCCTACGAGCAGTACTTC,CARSYSYEQYF
TRBV20-1,few,-,TRBJ2-7,TGCAGTGCCAGTCCCGCTAGCGTATCCTACGAGCAGTACTTC,CSASPASVSYEQYF
TRBV5-1,few,-,TRBJ2-3,TGCGCCAGCAGCGCCCAATCGTACCAAGCGCAGTATTTT,CASSAQSYQAQYF
TRBV7-2,few,-,TRBJ2-1,TGTGCCAGCAGCTTCGTAATGGGCGATGAGCAGTTCTTC,CASSFVMGDEQFF
TRBV9,-,TRBD1,TRBJ1-2,TGTGCCAGCAGCCGGGACGGGACAGGGGGAAGCTATGGCTACACCTTC,CASSRDGTGGSYGYTF
TRBV20-1,-,TRBD2,TRBJ2-4,TGCAGTGCTAGGACCGGGACTAGGAACATTCAGTACTTC,CSARTGTRNIQYF
TRBV28,-,TRBD1,TRBJ2-7,TGTGCCAGCATCTTAGGGACCCGGGACAGTTCCCACGAGCAGTACTTC,CASILGTRDSSHEQYF
TRBV10-3,-,-,TRBJ2-5,TGTGCCATCAGTGAGTCGACTGAGTGGGGACGTTCGCGCACCTCCTACGAACAGTACTTC,CAISESTEWGRSRTSYEQYF
TRBV11-1,once,-,TRBJ1-1,TGTGCCAGCAGCTTAGCGGGTGCACAGATGAACACTGAAGCTTTCTTT,CASSLAGAQMNTEAFF
TRBV20-1,-,TRBD1,TRBJ1-4,TGCAGTGCTAGAGATCTCAGGGGGGTTGCAACTAATGAAAAACTGTTTTTT,CSARDLRGVATNEKLFF